These T cell receptor beta chains were read from a single sample in a study of beta chain features in type 1 diabetes. Profiling relied on immunoSEQ multiplex PCR, and the TCRdb table lists in-frame clones only, not all of them. The table includes about 29,000 clones, around three fifths detected once. Sequenced sample: Tregs from blood. All receptors come from a woman in her late teens or twenties with type 1 diabetes. The CDR3 runs from the conserved cysteine through the conserved F or W. A D gene is named only where the DNA matches it firmly. The listing skips clone size in some rows; elsewhere it reads once, few, many or a size class.

>TRBD1|TRBJ2-7|NA|TRBV11-2
TGTGCCAGCAGCTTCGGGACAGGCCAATACGAGCAGTACTTC
CASSFGTGQYEQYF
>NA|TRBJ2-6|few|TRBV30
TGTGCCTGGAGGGGTGACAATACTGGGGCCAACGTCCTGACTTTC
CAWRGDNTGANVLTF
>TRBD2|TRBJ2-7|NA|TRBV6-5
TGTGCCAGCAGTTACCTATCTAGCGGGATCCTCTACGAGCAGTACTTC
CASSYLSSGILYEQYF
>TRBD1|TRBJ1-1|few|TRBV4-3
TGCGCCAGCAGCCCGGCGAAGGGGATGGACAGGGGGCCTCCACTAGCTTTCTTT
CASSPAKGMDRGPPLAFF
>TRBD1|TRBJ2-3|NA|TRBV9
TGTGCCAGCACACAGGGGACCACAGATACGCAGTATTTT
CASTQGTTDTQYF
>TRBD1|TRBJ2-7|NA|TRBV10-3
TGTGCCATCAGGGGGACAGGCCCGATCTCCTACGAGCAGTACTTC
CAIRGTGPISYEQYF
>TRBD1|TRBJ1-5|NA|TRBV19
TGTGCCAGTAGAGCGACAGGGTCTGGTGACAATCAGCCCCAGCATTTT
CASRATGSGDNQPQHF
>TRBD2|TRBJ2-4|NA|TRBV5-4
TGTGCCAGCAGCCGGAGCGGGGGAAGGGACATTCAGTACTTC
CASSRSGGRDIQYF
>TRBD1|TRBJ1-2|NA|TRBV7-9
TGTGCCAGCAGCGCGAGGACAGGGCCCAGCGGCTACACCTTC
CASSARTGPSGYTF
>NA|TRBJ2-1|NA|TRBV6-5
TGTGCCAGCAGACCCGACAGGAGGACTTACAATGAGCAGTTCTTC
CASRPDRRTYNEQFF
>TRBD2|TRBJ2-1|NA|TRBV4-1
TGCGCCAGCAGCCAAGGAATCAGGGGACTCAAAGGGACTAGCGGGAGCGCCGGTCAGTTCTTC
CASSQGIRGLKGTSGSAGQFF
>NA|TRBJ1-1|NA|TRBV6-1
TGTGCCAGCAGTGAAGTCGGCCGCGGAACTGAAGCTTTCTTT
CASSEVGRGTEAFF
>NA|TRBJ2-1|NA|TRBV7-2
TGTGCCAGCAGGCCAGCCCGGGACACGGGTGAGCAGTTCTTC
CASRPARDTGEQFF
>TRBD2|TRBJ2-7|NA|TRBV28
TGTGCCAGCACCCTTCCCGGGACTAGCGGGCTCGCGGGGGAGCAGTACTTC
CASTLPGTSGLAGEQYF
>NA|TRBJ2-5|once|TRBV18
TGTGCCAGCTCACGGAGGGCAGGTGAAGAAGAGACCCAGTACTTC
CASSRRAGEEETQYF
>NA|TRBJ2-1|NA|TRBV29-1
TGCAGCGTTGAACGGAGTGCGAACAATGAGCAGTTCTTC
CSVERSANNEQFF
>TRBD2|TRBJ2-3|few|TRBV10-2
TGCGCCAGCAGTAGACTAGCGGGGACAGATACGCAGTATTTT
CASSRLAGTDTQYF
>TRBD2|TRBJ2-1|medium-sized|TRBV10-3
TGTGCCATCAGTGACCCCGGGACTAGCCTAAGTGGGCAGTTCTTC
CAISDPGTSLSGQFF
>NA|TRBJ2-1|few|TRBV7-9
TGTGCCAGCAGCTTATTTACAGACTCCTACAATGAGCAGTTCTTC
CASSLFTDSYNEQFF
>NA|TRBJ1-1|NA|TRBV30
TGTGCCTGGGCGACAGGTCCTGAAGCTTTCTTT
CAWATGPEAFF
>TRBD2|TRBJ2-2|few|TRBV5-1
TGCGCCAGCACCCGATTCGGGGGACTAGCCTCGAACACCGGGGAGCTGTTTTTT
CASTRFGGLASNTGELFF
>TRBD1|TRBJ2-1|NA|TRBV28
TGTGCCAGCAGTTTATACGTCGACAGGGGAAAAAGGAATGAGCAGTTCTTC
CASSLYVDRGKRNEQFF
>TRBD1|TRBJ2-5|NA|TRBV19
TGTGCCAGTAGTGGGTTGACAGGGGGCAGGAGGGAGACCCAGTACTTC
CASSGLTGGRRETQYF
>NA|TRBJ1-2|NA|TRBV7-9
TGTGCCAGCAGCTTAGCGGAGGAAGGCTACACCTTC
CASSLAEEGYTF
>TRBD1|TRBJ1-5|NA|TRBV29-1
TGCAGCGTGGCACAGGGGTACAATCAGCCCCAGCATTTT
CSVAQGYNQPQHF
>TRBD2|TRBJ2-2|NA|TRBV5-6
TGTGCCAGCAGCTTGGTCGCGGGAGGTAGTCCCGGGGAGCTGTTTTTT
CASSLVAGGSPGELFF
>NA|TRBJ1-1|NA|TRBV18
TGTGCCAGCTCCCCAACTAGGCAGGTGAACACTGAAGCTTTCTTT
CASSPTRQVNTEAFF
>TRBD2|TRBJ2-1|NA|TRBV6-5
TGTGCCTCGGGACTAGCGGCCAATGAGCAGTTCTTC
CASGLAANEQFF
>NA|TRBJ1-4|NA|TRBV29-1
TGCAGCGCGTATATTGACAAGGGGGCAACTAATGAAAAACTGTTTTTT
CSAYIDKGATNEKLFF